This TCR beta chain was identified in a study of T-cell reconstitution after alpha-beta-depleted transplantation in children. Preparation of the TCRbeta library involved a method that used unique molecular identifiers. In TCRdb, the PCR reads were re-called with MiXCR into one record per CDR3 protein. Here the sample spans 600,000 or so distinct CDR3 sequences, roughly 23% being singletons. The CDR3 contains 16 residues. Per the germline V gene, CDR1 is SGDLS and CDR2 is YYNGEE. V was clipped by 4 bases and J by 4 bases; unmatched bases: 6. Findings of the study overall: By about two months after transplant, alpha-beta T cells reportedly arose from several hundred graft clones that had expanded. Newly made T cells mostly supplied T-cell counts and diversity one year after transplant.

Regarding this clonotype: What it binds is not known.

The TCR originated in a boy under two years old who had a stem cell transplant for acute myeloid leukemia, so the T cells may come from the graft donor. The rearrangement links TRBV9 to TRBJ2-3; 13 bases agree with TRBD2. Source: PBMCs, mostly from graft donor cells, taken 360 days after TCRalphabeta/CD19-depleted stem cell transplant. The CDR3 region is CASSPGLAGESDTQYF. In nucleotides, the CDR3 is TGTGCCAGCAGCCCCGGACTAGCGGGGGAGTCAGATACGCAGTATTTT.